Listed below are T cell receptor beta chains from one sample, sequenced in a study of T cells in Graves' hyperthyroidism and ophthalmopathy. MiXCR was run by TCRdb on the multiplex PCR reads, yielding one entry per CDR3 protein. Here the sample spans under 400,000 distinct CDR3 sequences, roughly 21% being singletons. Material for sequencing was blood. These receptor sequences come from a woman aged 45-59 years with Graves' hyperthyroidism. Each CDR3 is given with its conserved first and last residue. D genes are given only for firm matches. Size values are once, few and many counts, or a class for expanded clones, and some rows have none.

TRBV11-2	TRBD1	many	TRBJ2-5	CASSFMTGSQETQYF
TRBV12-3/TRBV12-4	NA	few	TRBJ2-5	CASTAGAMETQYF
TRBV19	NA	NA	TRBJ2-1	CASSIVAGTLYNGQFF
TRBV11-3	TRBD2	many	TRBJ2-1	CASSLDLGSGSYNEQFF
TRBV25-1	TRBD1	NA	TRBJ1-6	CASSDRTGSLNNSPLHF
TRBV20-1	NA	many	TRBJ1-5	CSATDGINQPQHF
TRBV20-1	NA	NA	TRBJ1-2	CSAREGIPNYGYTF
TRBV12-3/TRBV12-4	NA	few	TRBJ2-1	CASSRMQEQFF
TRBV5-5	TRBD1	few	TRBJ2-5	CASSLPGQGGETQYF
TRBV24-1	NA	many	TRBJ2-7	CATSDPVAFPYEQYF
TRBV30	NA	many	TRBJ1-1	CAWSVQGNTEAFF
TRBV30	NA	NA	TRBJ1-6	CARNEGGRSPLHF
TRBV2	NA	NA	TRBJ2-1	CASSTHGQVEHEQFF
TRBV27	TRBD1	many	TRBJ1-5	CASGLFGQGAQPQHF
TRBV5-6	TRBD1	many	TRBJ1-2	CASSKRQGISYGYTF
TRBV28	NA	NA	TRBJ2-5	CASRMSPRETQYF
TRBV24-1	NA	few	TRBJ2-1	CATSDHRVGSYNEQFF
TRBV13	NA	few	TRBJ2-3	CASSFAQGQRTDTQYF
TRBV2	NA	NA	TRBJ2-3	CASRETGYTQYF
TRBV2	TRBD2	many	TRBJ2-3	CASSLGGLSTDTQYF
TRBV4-3	NA	NA	TRBJ2-7	CASSQDASLKSYEQYF
TRBV12-3/TRBV12-4	NA	few	TRBJ2-7	CAGSKEGGFEQYF
TRBV5-1	NA	many	TRBJ2-3	CASSGGQSTDTQYF
TRBV20-1	NA	many	TRBJ1-3	CSAGRISGNTIYF
TRBV11-2	TRBD1	NA	TRBJ1-2	CASSHQTGNYGYTF
TRBV29-1	TRBD1	NA	TRBJ2-7	CSVGTGVTTYERYF
TRBV5-1	NA	NA	TRBJ2-2	CASTRDGVSNTGELFF
TRBV20-1	TRBD2	few	TRBJ2-1	CSARDKRGGYNEQFF
TRBV5-5	TRBD1	many	TRBJ2-7	CASSIRDRGNYEQYF
TRBV9	NA	few	TRBJ2-5	CASSPGDLGYETQYF
TRBV5-1	TRBD2	many	TRBJ2-7	CASSFTSLAGVGEQYF